This TCR beta chain was documented in a study of blood T cell repertoires in COVID-19. Study-level background: The United States, Italy and Spain provided the acute and convalescent COVID-19 samples. T cells, B-cell-depleted T cells, or PBMCs supplied cDNA or gDNA.

In the study's own analysis: Estimates of nucleated cell counts were drawn from the amplification of reference gene primers. Assay: immunoSEQ multiplex PCR; the TCRdb copy retains only in-frame clones and omits some. The V and J calls and the clone size are those of that table, but D and trimming were determined from the DNA. This sample carries 200,000 to 300,000 clones, more than 75% of them seen once, and the ten largest clones take over 3%. V shed 6 bases, J shed 7 bases, and the junction held 12 bases outside the gene matches. Per the germline V gene, CDR1 is MNHEY and CDR2 is SVGEGT. The CDR3 is 15 amino acids.

Sequenced input: peripheral blood. The V gene is TRBV6-2 or TRBV6-3, the J gene TRBJ2-1; TRBD1 matches 7 bases. This clonotype was obtained from a woman in her thirties who had recovered from COVID-19. The CDR3 DNA follows: TGTGCCAGCAGCTCACCGGGACAGTACGGAAATGAGCAGTTCTTC. Its translation is CASSSPGQYGNEQFF.